Sequencing of this T cell receptor (beta chain) was carried out in a study of blood T cells in healthy people across ages (dated by TCRdb to the mid-2010s). As for the study more broadly: Template switching captured roughly one uniquely barcoded TCR beta cDNA molecule per two T cells in model experiments. The study measured age-related changes in TCR beta repertoire diversity using deep sequencing normalized with unique cDNA molecular identifiers. Four age groups were formed from the donors: young (average around 15 years), middle-aged (approximately 40), aged (roughly 56) and long-lived (around 82). To avoid experimental bias, donors of different ages were spread randomly across the sequencing lanes. For two donors (one aged 18 to 29 and one aged 80 or older), the study analyzed two additional independent replicas of 1 million unique cDNA reads from the same blood draw.

The library relied on 5' RACE. The sequencer was an Illumina HiSeq 2500. A second about 6 to 11 cycle PCR used a sample-barcoded 5' primer and a J-beta primer mix. Each TCR beta cDNA molecule received a unique molecular identifier from a template-switch 5' adaptor carrying 12 random nucleotides. Each sample yielded at least 2.5 million CDR3-containing paired-end reads. First-strand cDNA synthesis was performed from all RNA using the Mint cDNA synthesis kit, with priming by a TRBC-specific oligonucleotide. All cDNA was treated with uracil-DNA glycosylase and then went through a first 18-cycle PCR with the universal primers M1SS and BC2_uni_R. From the authors' description of their analysis: For normalization, 1 million high-quality reads, each with a distinct molecular identifier, were randomly selected from each sample. Reads sharing molecular identifiers were discarded rather than binned into consensus sequences. CDR3 identification, clonotype clustering and error correction used MiTCR with a Q25 quality threshold and the strictest error-elimination algorithm. A nonparametric unseen species model with Euler transformation was used to estimate lower-bound total TCR beta diversity. TCRdb applied fastp at Q25 and MiXCR to the public reads, then kept only in-frame beta chains. Every entry covers one CDR3 protein and lists the most common genes and DNA from its rows. The authors' filters were not applied to this entry. Here the sample has over 1,300,000 distinct CDR3 sequences; approximately 59% occur a single time. The ten biggest clones cover more than 6% of the sample.

The approximately 39 donors, aged roughly 6 to 95 years, were systemically healthy Caucasian individuals from Russia. Ten milliliters of peripheral blood were collected from each donor into EDTA-treated Vacutainer tubes. Ficoll-Paque density-gradient centrifugation was used to isolate PBMCs, with at least 6.5 million per sample. Total RNA was extracted from PBMCs with Trizol reagent, with at least 5 micrograms obtained per sample. For every donor, flow cytometry on a PBMC aliquot measured the percentage of naive CD45RAhigh/CD27high T cells. To note about this clonotype: Which antigen it targets is not known. No quality values exist for individual bases; no much larger clone is one base distant.

Sequences LNHDA (CDR1) and SQIVND (CDR2) are obtained from the germline V gene (reference sequence). From the cysteine up to the phenylalanine, the CDR3 has a length of 14 residues. The CDR3 DNA has 42 bases and is translated from base 1. V loses 5 bases, J loses 3 bases, and the germline ends lie 14 bases apart. General conclusions and limits of the study: The CMV infection status of donors was not known, potentially confounding age-related changes in expanded clonotypes. Compared with the aged group, more naive CD4+ T cells, fewer expanded clones and increased TCR diversity were shown by the long-lived group, suggesting age selection. Total diversity estimates from one million sequenced T cells were considered lower bounds and underestimates. As age increased, observed TCR beta diversity per million T cells dropped in a roughly linear way, and a significant reduction was already evident by age 40. Observed TCR beta diversity correlated strongly with the percentage of naive T cells measured by flow cytometry. Because profiling used bulk unsorted PBMCs, naive and antigen-experienced compartments could not be compared conclusively.

This receptor was obtained from a man aged 18 to 30 in good health. Sequenced sample: blood. The chain links TRBV19 with TRBJ2-7; TRBD1 is perhaps the D gene, given 5 matching bases. The CDR3 amino acid sequence is: CASSVQGRRYEQYF. The DNA sequence is as follows: TGTGCCAGTAGTGTCCAGGGAAGGCGCTACGAGCAGTACTTC.